Listed below are T cell receptor beta chains from one sample, sequenced in a study of blood T cells in healthy people across ages. TCRdb re-derived calls from the 5' RACE reads in MiXCR, one entry per CDR3 protein. The sample lists about 1.4 million distinct CDR3 sequences; 59% were seen once. Source material: blood. These receptors came from a man aged 18 to 35 in good health. Both conserved end residues are part of each CDR3. Fields, in order: clone size, J gene, V gene, D gene, CDR3 protein, CDR3 DNA. The D gene is left open where the match is weak. A row's size may be missing; if present it is once, few, many or a size class.

many TRBJ2-3 TRBV5-1 . CATQRTGTTDTQYF TGCGCCACCCAGCGGACGGGGACCACAGATACGCAGTATTTT
. TRBJ2-1 TRBV27 . CASSSHGADRNEQFF TGTGCCAGCAGTTCCCACGGGGCAGACAGGAATGAGCAGTTCTTC
. TRBJ2-3 TRBV5-1 TRBD2 CASSVGSLAGGGTDTQYF TGCGCCAGCAGCGTCGGTTCCTTAGCGGGAGGCGGCACAGATACGCAGTATTTT
. TRBJ1-1 TRBV29-1 . CSVYRAMNTEAFF TGCAGCGTTTACCGTGCCATGAACACTGAAGCTTTCTTT
. TRBJ1-2 TRBV6-2/TRBV6-3 . CASDVARGTVDGYTF TGTGCCAGCGACGTAGCCCGGGGAACCGTCGATGGCTACACCTTC
. TRBJ2-1 TRBV27 TRBD2 CASSLPPAGPPSSYNEQFF TGTGCCAGCAGTTTACCTCCAGCGGGACCCCCAAGCTCCTACAATGAGCAGTTCTTC
. TRBJ1-2 TRBV7-9 TRBD1 CASSSTGIDGYTF TGTGCCAGCAGCTCGACAGGGATCGATGGCTACACCTTC
few TRBJ2-7 TRBV6-5 TRBD1 CASSPRTGRLYEQYF TGTGCCAGCAGCCCCCGGACAGGGAGGCTGTACGAGCAGTACTTC
. TRBJ2-3 TRBV28 TRBD2 CASSFIVAGSTDTQYF TGTGCCAGCAGTTTCATTGTAGCGGGGAGCACAGATACGCAGTATTTT
few TRBJ1-1 TRBV4-1 . CASSQESQGGSEAFF TGCGCCAGCAGCCAAGAGTCGCAGGGAGGGTCCGAAGCTTTCTTT
. TRBJ2-3 TRBV7-9 . CASSSVTGERGTDTQYF TGTGCCAGCAGCTCCGTAACGGGGGAAAGGGGCACAGATACGCAGTATTTT
. TRBJ2-7 TRBV14 . CASSQDSRTMEYF TGTGCCAGCAGCCAAGATTCACGGACGATGGAGTACTTC
. TRBJ2-7 TRBV5-1 TRBD1 CASASGQGSYEQYF TGCGCCAGCGCTTCAGGACAGGGGTCCTACGAGCAGTACTTC
few TRBJ2-1 TRBV4-2 . CASSQSLDYEQFF TGTGCCAGCAGCCAATCCCTGGACTATGAGCAGTTCTTC
. TRBJ2-7 TRBV20-1 . CSAGVGYEQYF TGCAGTGCCGGGGTCGGCTACGAGCAGTACTTC
. TRBJ2-3 TRBV6-6 . CASSGQTITDTQYF TGTGCCAGCAGCGGACAGACGATCACAGATACGCAGTATTTT
. TRBJ2-1 TRBV19 . CASSPRTDQETQFF TGTGCCAGTTCCCCTCGGACAGACCAAGAGACCCAGTTCTTC
. TRBJ2-6 TRBV27 . CASSYRGWRGRSGANVLTF TGTGCCAGCAGCTATCGCGGGTGGAGGGGGCGTTCCGGGGCCAACGTCCTGACTTTC
few TRBJ2-4 TRBV2 . CASSEDRLAKNIQYF TGTGCCAGCAGTGAGGACAGACTAGCCAAAAACATTCAGTACTTC
. TRBJ1-2 TRBV27 . CATYQGPGYGYTF TGCGCCACCTACCAGGGGCCTGGCTATGGCTACACCTTC
once TRBJ2-7 TRBV7-2 TRBD2 CASSLGLAGRYEQYF TGTGCCAGCAGCTTAGGACTAGCGGGGCGGTACGAGCAGTACTTC
few TRBJ2-5 TRBV29-1 TRBD2 CSHLAGAGQTQYF TGCAGCCATCTAGCGGGGGCAGGTCAGACCCAGTACTTC
. TRBJ2-1 TRBV20-1 . CSVRPGNSYNEQFF TGCAGTGTCAGACCCGGGAATTCCTACAATGAGCAGTTCTTC
. TRBJ2-5 TRBV6-1 . CAGSDLPGQETQYF TGTGCCGGCAGTGATTTACCAGGCCAAGAGACCCAGTACTTC
few TRBJ2-1 TRBV7-2 . CASSLGLALKFNEQFF TGTGCCAGCAGCTTAGGATTAGCCCTAAAATTCAATGAGCAGTTCTTC
. TRBJ2-4 TRBV29-1 . CSVRIAKNIQYF TGCAGCGTTCGGATAGCCAAAAACATTCAGTACTTC
. TRBJ1-1 TRBV10-3 . CAISDEGDTEAFF TGTGCCATCAGTGATGAGGGGGACACTGAAGCTTTCTTT
. TRBJ1-1 TRBV20-1 TRBD1 CSAIPNDRGLMNTEAFF TGCAGTGCTATTCCGAACGACAGGGGGCTTATGAACACTGAAGCTTTCTTT
once TRBJ1-1 TRBV6-6 TRBD1 CASSPGTEKTEAFF TGTGCCAGCAGCCCCGGGACAGAGAAGACTGAAGCTTTCTTT
. TRBJ1-6 TRBV4-3 . CASSQDRRVRSPLHF TGCGCCAGCAGCCAAGATCGAAGGGTCCGGTCACCCCTCCACTTT
. TRBJ2-1 TRBV7-2 . CASSSPGHPYNEQFF TGTGCCAGCAGCTCACCGGGACATCCCTACAATGAGCAGTTCTTC
. TRBJ2-5 TRBV6-2/TRBV6-3 TRBD2 CASSYSRTSGLAAQYF TGTGCCAGCAGTTACTCGCGGACTAGCGGCTTAGCGGCCCAGTACTTC
. TRBJ1-6 TRBV15 . CATSRDQEASPPHF TGTGCCACCAGCAGAGACCAGGAGGCTTCACCCCCCCACTTT
once TRBJ2-3 TRBV20-1 TRBD2 CSARDPRGGTPDTQYF TGCAGTGCTAGAGATCCCCGGGGGGGCACCCCAGATACGCAGTATTTT
. TRBJ2-5 TRBV12-5 TRBD1 CASGLAQTGDSSRETQYF TGTGCTAGTGGTTTGGCCCAAACAGGGGATTCTTCGAGAGAGACCCAGTACTTC
few TRBJ2-7 TRBV7-2 . CASSLYEVPEQYF TGTGCCAGCAGCTTATACGAGGTCCCCGAGCAGTACTTC
few TRBJ2-1 TRBV20-1 TRBD2 CSARAGTSGRNEQFF TGCAGTGCTAGAGCCGGGACTAGCGGGAGAAATGAGCAGTTCTTC
. TRBJ1-2 TRBV10-3 TRBD1 CAIRPGTGGPNYGYTF TGTGCCATCAGACCCGGGACAGGGGGCCCTAACTATGGCTACACCTTC
. TRBJ2-7 TRBV6-2/TRBV6-3 . CASSYQQFNYEQYF TGTGCCAGCAGTTACCAACAGTTCAACTACGAGCAGTACTTC
few TRBJ2-5 TRBV27 TRBD2 CASGRLAGGYHQETQYF TGTGCCAGCGGCCGACTAGCGGGGGGGTATCACCAAGAGACCCAGTACTTC
many TRBJ2-5 TRBV5-1 . CASSLAQETQYF TGCGCCAGCAGCTTGGCCCAAGAGACCCAGTACTTC
. TRBJ1-1 TRBV7-9 TRBD1 CASSSHQGAGTEAFF TGTGCCAGCAGCTCGCACCAGGGGGCAGGAACTGAAGCTTTCTTT
. TRBJ2-5 TRBV20-1 TRBD2 CSARSLRREGRGNEQYF TGCAGTGCTAGATCCCTCCGGCGGGAGGGCCGGGGGAATGAGCAGTACTTC
. TRBJ2-7 TRBV4-1 . CASRKGGTGEGEQYF TGCGCCAGCAGGAAGGGGGGGACAGGAGAGGGCGAGCAGTACTTC
. TRBJ1-4 TRBV5-1 . CASSLDPVDNYEKLFF TGCGCCAGCAGCTTGGATCCAGTAGACAATTATGAAAAACTGTTTTTT
. TRBJ2-3 TRBV6-5 . CASRPGLSTDTQYF TGTGCCAGCAGACCAGGGCTTAGCACAGATACGCAGTATTTT
. TRBJ2-7 TRBV2 TRBD1 CASDWDSSYEQYF TGTGCCAGCGACTGGGACAGCTCCTACGAGCAGTACTTC
. TRBJ2-3 TRBV9 . CASSAAAGTPITQYF TGTGCCAGCAGCGCTGCCGCCGGTACGCCTATCACGCAGTATTTT
. TRBJ2-7 TRBV11-2 . CASSLVRYYEQYF TGTGCCAGCAGCTTAGTTAGGTACTACGAGCAGTACTTC
. TRBJ2-7 TRBV29-1 TRBD1 CSVSDTGTGGDMVGEQYF TGCAGCGTCTCCGATACCGGGACAGGGGGCGACATGGTTGGCGAGCAGTACTTC
. TRBJ1-2 TRBV6-2/TRBV6-3 . CASSKQSPGIYGYTF TGTGCCAGCAGTAAGCAGAGCCCAGGAATCTATGGCTACACCTTC
. TRBJ2-3 TRBV6-1 TRBD2 CASSRKGLAGLTDTQYF TGTGCCAGCAGCCGAAAGGGGCTAGCGGGACTCACAGATACGCAGTATTTT
few TRBJ2-1 TRBV7-9 . CASSLVATYNEQFF TGTGCCAGCAGCTTAGTTGCGACCTACAATGAGCAGTTCTTC
once TRBJ2-5 TRBV2 TRBD2 CASSMRLAGIQETQYF TGTGCCAGCAGTATGAGACTAGCGGGGATACAAGAGACCCAGTACTTC
. TRBJ1-5 TRBV11-1 . CARTQPRTGPRGHF TGTGCCCGCACCCAACCCCGAACGGGCCCAAGGGGGCATTTT
. TRBJ1-1 TRBV10-3 . CAISERGDMNTEAFF TGTGCCATCAGTGAGCGGGGGGATATGAACACTGAAGCTTTCTTT
. TRBJ1-2 TRBV4-1 . CASSRNPGQPDYGYTF TGCGCCAGCAGCCGGAACCCCGGACAGCCCGACTATGGCTACACCTTC
once TRBJ2-7 TRBV28 . CASSPRGGTTYEQYF TGTGCCAGCAGTCCCAGGGGTGGTACGACCTACGAGCAGTACTTC
. TRBJ2-3 TRBV28 . CASATSGYTDTQYF TGTGCCAGCGCAACGTCAGGGTACACAGATACGCAGTATTTT